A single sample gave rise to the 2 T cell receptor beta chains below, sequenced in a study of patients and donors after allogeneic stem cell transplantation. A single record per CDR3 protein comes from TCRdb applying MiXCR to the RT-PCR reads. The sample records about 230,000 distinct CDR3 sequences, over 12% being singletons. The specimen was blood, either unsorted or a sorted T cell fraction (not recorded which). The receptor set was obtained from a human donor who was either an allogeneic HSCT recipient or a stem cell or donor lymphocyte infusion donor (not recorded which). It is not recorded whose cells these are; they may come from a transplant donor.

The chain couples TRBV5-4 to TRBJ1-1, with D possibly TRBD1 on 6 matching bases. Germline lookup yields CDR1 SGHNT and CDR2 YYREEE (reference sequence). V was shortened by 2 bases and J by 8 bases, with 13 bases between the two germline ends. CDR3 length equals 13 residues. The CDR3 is CASSLNRVEEAFF. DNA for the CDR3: TGTGCCAGCAGCTTAAACAGGGTGGAGGAAGCTTTCTTT. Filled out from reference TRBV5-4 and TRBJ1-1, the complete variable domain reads ETGVTQSPTHLIKTRGQQVTLRCSSQSGHNTVSWYQQALGQGPQFIFQYYREEENGRGNFPPRFSGLQFPNYSSELNVNALELDDSALYLCASSLNRVEEAFFGQGTRLTVV.

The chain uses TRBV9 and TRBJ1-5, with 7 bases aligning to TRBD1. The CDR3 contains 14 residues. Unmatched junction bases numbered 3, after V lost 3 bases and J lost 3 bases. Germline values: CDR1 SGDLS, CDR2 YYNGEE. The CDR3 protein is CASSAGQPNQPQHF. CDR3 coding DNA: TGTGCCAGCAGCGCGGGACAGCCCAATCAGCCCCAGCATTTT.